A single sample gave rise to the 30 T cell receptor beta chains below, sequenced in a study of OX40 agonist ivuxolimab in advanced cancers. Data came from immunoSEQ multiplex PCR; TCRdb stores just in-frame clones and leaves some out. The sample lists some 100,000 clones, about 80% occurring once. The material sequenced was CD4+ or CD8+ T cells sorted from blood, taken in a trial of the OX40 agonist ivuxolimab. The receptors stem from an adult with an advanced solid tumor such as melanoma, head and neck, liver or kidney cancer.

The J gene is TRBJ2-3, the V gene TRBV10-3; no clear D. This CDR3 contains 14 residues. V gave up 5 bases and J gave up 0 bases, with 9 bases separating them. Per germline, CDR1 ENHRY and CDR2 SYGVKD. CDR3 in amino acids: CAISQSDSTDTQYF. The CDR3 DNA reads as TGTGCCATCAGTCAATCGGATAGCACAGATACGCAGTATTTT.

This clone was seen a single time. The chain is built from TRBV10-3 and TRBJ1-1; 9 nucleotides agree with TRBD1. This CDR3 is 14 amino acids long. Germline-derived CDR1 and CDR2 are ENHRY and SYGVKD. Unmatched junction bases numbered 3, after V lost 7 bases and J lost 0 bases. This CDR3 is CAIKGTGLNTEAFF. The CDR3 nucleotides read TGTGCCATCAAAGGGACAGGGCTGAACACTGAAGCTTTCTTT.

About this clone itself: Other DNA variants within this sample encode the same CDR3. This rearrangement joins TRBV9 to TRBJ2-3, with no clear D. The CDR3 is 12 residues long. With 4 bases removed from V and 5 bases from J, the gap between germline ends came to 8 bases. CDR1 SGDLS and CDR2 YYNGEE come from the germline V gene. This CDR3 reads CASSFTEDTQYF. The CDR3 DNA is TGTGCCAGCAGCTTCACAGAAGATACGCAGTATTTT.

The rearrangement uses TRBV12-5 and TRBJ1-2, with D unresolved. Germline V gene lookup returns CDR1 LGHNT and CDR2 FRNRAP. Trimming pared 2 bases from V and 4 bases from J, leaving 5 bases between. The CDR3 loop spans 12 amino acids. DNA for the CDR3: TGTGCTAGTGGTTTGAACAGCTATGGCTACACCTTC. Its protein product is CASGLNSYGYTF.

The chain links TRBV6-6 to TRBJ2-7, with D maybe TRBD2 (5 bases). Per the germline V gene, CDR1 is MNHNY and CDR2 is SVGAGI (reference sequence). This CDR3 spans 12 amino acids. With 6 bases removed from V and 2 bases from J, the gap between germline ends came to 8 bases. The CDR3 DNA reads as TGTGCCAGCAGGGGGAGCGCCTACGAGCAGTACTTC. Residues: CASRGSAYEQYF.

J is TRBJ2-5 and V is TRBV12-5, with 10 bases lining up with TRBD2. The CDR3 extends over 16 amino acids. V shed 2 bases and J 2 bases; nucleotides not matched to a gene: 5. Germline loops: CDR1 LGHNT, CDR2 FRNRAP. CDR3 amino acids: CASGLFSGRSQETQYF. CDR3 coding DNA: TGTGCTAGTGGTTTGTTTAGCGGGAGGTCGCAAGAGACCCAGTACTTC.

The J gene is TRBJ2-7, the V gene TRBV5-1; TRBD1 matches 7 bases. This CDR3 has 16 amino acids. V was pared by 2 bases and J by 1 base, with 9 bases of the junction left unmatched. Germline V gene sequence: CDR1 SGHRS, CDR2 YFSETQ. CDR3 DNA sequence: TGCGCCAGCAGCTTCCTCGGGACAGAATCGTCCTACGAGCAGTACTTC. Residues: CASSFLGTESSYEQYF.

This clone was seen only once. This chain joins TRBV5-6 and TRBJ2-3; D possibly corresponds to TRBD1 (5 bases). Trimming took 3 bases from V and 6 from J, leaving 11 bases between them. CDR3 length: 13 residues. Looked up from germline, CDR1 is SGHDT and CDR2 is YYEEEE. The CDR3, as DNA: TGTGCCAGCAGCTCTCTAGGGGATGATACGCAGTATTTT. Residues: CASSSLGDDTQYF.

The chain's CDR3 is CASSPGTSDWSSYNEQFF. In nucleotides, the CDR3 is TGTGCCAGCTCACCTGGGACTAGCGATTGGAGCTCCTACAATGAGCAGTTCTTC. V gene TRBV18 combines with J gene TRBJ2-1, with 10 bases that match TRBD2. CDR1 is KGHSH and CDR2 is LQKENI in the germline V gene. Trimming cost V 3 bases and J 0 bases; bases outside gene matches: 8. The CDR3 runs 18 residues.

The chain recombines TRBV7-6 with TRBJ2-5, with 9 bases aligning to TRBD2. The germline CDR1 and CDR2 sequences are SGHVS and FNYEAQ. This CDR3 has 16 amino acids. V trimming: 6 bases; J trimming: 0 bases; junction bases outside the gene matches: 8. Here the CDR3 DNA reads TGTGCCAGCAGGCAGACTAGCGGACCGTACCAAGAGACCCAGTACTTC. Protein product: CASRQTSGPYQETQYF.

The rearrangement uses TRBV15 and TRBJ2-1; D gene ambiguous. This CDR3 is built from 14 residues. Per the germline V gene, CDR1 is LNHNV and CDR2 is YYDKDF (reference sequence). V dropped 6 bases and J dropped 13 bases, with 22 bases sitting between them. The CDR3 nucleotides are TGTGCCACCAGTAGGATTGAGCCGGAGACTTCCCAGTTCTTC. Translating it yields CATSRIEPETSQFF.

The chain is built from TRBV27 and TRBJ2-3; TRBD2 is a possible D gene (5 bases). V lost 3 bases and J lost 8, with 15 bases in between. Germline V gene sequence: CDR1 MNHEY, CDR2 SMNVEV (reference sequence). This CDR3 region has 14 residues. The CDR3, as DNA: TGTGCCAGCAGTTTGGGCGGAGGCGGTGGTACGCAGTATTTT. Amino acids: CASSLGGGGGTQYF.

Only a few counts were recorded for this clone. V gene TRBV5-1 combines with J gene TRBJ1-1, with D maybe TRBD1 (5 bases). V was cut by 3 bases and J by 3 bases, with 12 bases left in between. Germline-derived CDR1 and CDR2 are SGHRS and YFSETQ. The CDR3 spans 14 residues. The chain's CDR3 is CASSSEGVYTEAFF. CDR3 bases: TGCGCCAGCAGCTCCGAAGGGGTTTACACTGAAGCTTTCTTT.

The chain joins TRBV5-3 to TRBJ1-2; 7 bases line up with TRBD1. TRBV5-3 is an open reading frame whose function is uncertain. The CDR3 covers 15 residues. Trimming at V came to 9 bases and at J to 2 bases, leaving 13 bases not matched to a gene. The DNA for the CDR3 is TGTGCCACAGATGGGGGACAGCAAGAAAACTATGGCTACACCTTC. It codes for CATDGGQQENYGYTF.

This sequence joins TRBV15 and TRBJ1-2, with a possible D match to TRBD1 (5 bases). Per germline, CDR1 LNHNV and CDR2 YYDKDF (reference sequence). This CDR3 has 14 amino acids. Trimming removed 5 bases at V and 6 bases at J, with 16 bases between. The CDR3 DNA is TGTGCCACCAGCCTCGGCGGGACCCCTGATGGCTACACCTTC. It specifies CATSLGGTPDGYTF.

V usage is TRBV29-1 and J usage is TRBJ2-7; 7 bases match TRBD1. With V trimmed by 5 bases and J by 3 bases, 7 bases remained unmatched. This CDR3 has 13 residues. Germline V gene sequence: CDR1 SQVTM, CDR2 ANQGSEA. CDR3 in DNA: TGCAGCGTTTCCGGGACAGTGCGCTACGAGCAGTACTTC. It encodes CSVSGTVRYEQYF.

The chain is built from TRBV4-1 and TRBJ2-7; 8 bases match TRBD1. The CDR3 consists of 14 residues. Germline V gene data show CDR1 as MGHRA and CDR2 as YSYEKL. V lost 4 bases and J lost 4; bases outside the gene matches: 6. CDR3 DNA sequence: TGCGCCAGCAGCCTGATCGACAGGGGTTACGAGCAGTACTTC. It yields the protein CASSLIDRGYEQYF.

The rearrangement uses TRBV19 and TRBJ1-3; D remains ambiguous. Trimming pared 6 bases from V and 3 bases from J, leaving 15 bases between. The germline CDR1 and CDR2 sequences are LNHDA and SQIVND (reference sequence). CDR3 length equals 15 residues. The CDR3 DNA reads TGTGCCAGTAGCTATGGGCAGAAGATTGGAAACACCATATATTTT. Amino acid sequence: CASSYGQKIGNTIYF.

The rearrangement uses TRBV7-9 and TRBJ1-1, with 11 bases identical to TRBD1. V lost 8 bases, J lost 4 bases, and 3 bases stayed unmatched. This CDR3 has 13 amino acids. The germline V gene has CDR1 SEHNR and CDR2 FQNEAQ (reference sequence). CDR3 bases: TGTGCCAGCCAGGGGACAGGGGGCACTGAAGCTTTCTTT. It is translated as CASQGTGGTEAFF.

Of note for this clone: This may come from a read error, since a much larger clone is one base off. Other DNA sequences in the same sample also yield this CDR3. The rearrangement uses TRBV7-2 and TRBJ1-1, with no clear D. This CDR3 is built from 12 residues. The V and J ends lost 2 bases and 0 bases respectively, with 1 base between them. From germline, CDR1 is SGHTA and CDR2 FQGNSA. The CDR3 sequence is CASSLMNTEAFF. As DNA, the CDR3 is TGTGCCAGCAGCTTAATGAACACTGAAGCTTTCTTT.

The V gene is TRBV4-2, the J gene TRBJ2-2; 8 bases map to TRBD2. This CDR3 is built from 16 residues. Unmatched junction bases numbered 11, after V lost 4 bases and J lost 7 bases. Germline V lookup: CDR1 LGHNA, CDR2 YNFKEQ. CDR3 DNA sequence: TGTGCCAGCAGCCTTGGACTAGCATCACACTACGGGGAGCTGTTTTTT. It specifies CASSLGLASHYGELFF.

The chain recombines TRBV19 with TRBJ1-4; no clear D gene. With 5 bases removed from V and 0 bases from J, the gap between germline ends came to 10 bases. Germline CDR1 is LNHDA and CDR2 is SQIVND (reference sequence). This CDR3 is built from 15 residues. The CDR3 DNA sequence: TGTGCCAGTAGTCCGGCAAGAACAACTAATGAAAAACTGTTTTTT. Translation: CASSPARTTNEKLFF.

CDR3 in amino acids: CASSLGTTSSGNTIYF. CDR3 nucleotides: TGTGCCAGCAGCTTAGGGACAACCAGCTCTGGAAACACCATATATTTT. The rearrangement joins TRBV11-2 to TRBJ1-3; a possible D gene is TRBD1 (5 bases). This CDR3 spans 16 amino acids. Germline V gene data show CDR1 as SGHAT and CDR2 as FQNNGV. V lost 1 base, J lost 0 bases, and 10 bases lay in between.

V is TRBV19 and J is TRBJ2-7; the match to TRBD1 covers 9 bases. CDR3 length: 15 amino acids. The germline V gene has CDR1 LNHDA and CDR2 SQIVND (reference sequence). The V segment lost 1 base and the J segment 3 bases; nucleotides outside the gene matches: 4. The CDR3 here is CASSIVADRGYEQYF. The CDR3, as DNA: TGTGCCAGTAGTATAGTAGCGGACAGGGGCTACGAGCAGTACTTC. Supplemented by reference TRBV19 and TRBJ2-7, the full variable domain reads DGGITQSPKYLFRKEGQNVTLSCEQNLNHDAMYWYRQDPGQGLRLIYYSQIVNDFQKGDIAEGYSVSREKKESFPLTVTSAQKNPTAFYLCASSIVADRGYEQYFGPGTRLTVT.

This clone was seen only once. One end of the junction fails to match germline, which may point to a read error. The rearrangement links TRBV2 to TRBJ2-1; 12 nucleotides agree with TRBD2. Germline-derived CDR1 and CDR2 are SNHLY and FYNNEI. This CDR3 has 15 amino acids. In DNA form, the CDR3 reads TGTGCCAGCAGAGAAGGACTAGCGGGGTACAATGAGCAGTTCTTC. Its translation: CASREGLAGYNEQFF.

The chain joins TRBV7-9 to TRBJ2-7, with TRBD2 identical over 7 bases. The CDR3 is made up of 15 amino acids. Germline values: CDR1 SEHNR, CDR2 FQNEAQ (reference sequence). After removal of 5 bases from V and 4 bases from J, the junction contained 11 bases not matched to a gene. The CDR3 protein is CASSPAPGLVYEQYF. CDR3 bases: TGTGCCAGCAGCCCGGCGCCAGGACTAGTGTACGAGCAGTACTTC.

The gene calls are TRBV5-4 and TRBJ2-2, with TRBD2 matching 12 bases. From germline, CDR1 is SGHNT and CDR2 YYREEE (reference sequence). The CDR3 spans 16 residues. V lost 3 bases and J lost 5; bases outside the gene matches: 5. The CDR3 sequence: CASSSGTSGPTGELFF. CDR3 coding DNA: TGTGCCAGCAGCTCAGGGACTAGCGGGCCGACCGGGGAGCTGTTTTTT.

The V and J genes are TRBV6-1 and TRBJ2-1, with 11 bases that match TRBD2. Germline V gene sequence: CDR1 MNHNS, CDR2 SASEGT. The CDR3 runs to 14 residues. V was pared by 7 bases and J by 8 bases, with 7 bases of the junction left unmatched. The CDR3 here is CASTTSGSSDEQFF. The CDR3 DNA reads TGTGCCAGCACCACTAGCGGGAGCTCAGATGAGCAGTTCTTC.

The chain combines TRBV19 with TRBJ2-3; 8 bases are a match to TRBD2. Germline V gene sequence: CDR1 LNHDA, CDR2 SQIVND (reference sequence). This CDR3 region has 14 residues. The V segment lost 3 bases and the J segment 7 bases; nucleotides outside the gene matches: 6. The CDR3 region is CASSMAREDNTQYF. Here the CDR3 DNA reads TGTGCCAGTAGTATGGCGCGGGAGGACAATACGCAGTATTTT.

This clone was found a few times. The chain joins TRBV7-9 to TRBJ1-2, with D possibly being TRBD1 (5 bases). Trimming pared 6 bases from V and 4 bases from J, leaving 18 bases between. Germline assignment: CDR1 SEHNR and CDR2 FQNEAQ (reference sequence). The CDR3 consists of 15 residues. The CDR3 region has the DNA TGTGCCAGCAGTACAGGCGGGCAGTCTGTCTATGGCTACACCTTC. Encoded protein: CASSTGGQSVYGYTF.